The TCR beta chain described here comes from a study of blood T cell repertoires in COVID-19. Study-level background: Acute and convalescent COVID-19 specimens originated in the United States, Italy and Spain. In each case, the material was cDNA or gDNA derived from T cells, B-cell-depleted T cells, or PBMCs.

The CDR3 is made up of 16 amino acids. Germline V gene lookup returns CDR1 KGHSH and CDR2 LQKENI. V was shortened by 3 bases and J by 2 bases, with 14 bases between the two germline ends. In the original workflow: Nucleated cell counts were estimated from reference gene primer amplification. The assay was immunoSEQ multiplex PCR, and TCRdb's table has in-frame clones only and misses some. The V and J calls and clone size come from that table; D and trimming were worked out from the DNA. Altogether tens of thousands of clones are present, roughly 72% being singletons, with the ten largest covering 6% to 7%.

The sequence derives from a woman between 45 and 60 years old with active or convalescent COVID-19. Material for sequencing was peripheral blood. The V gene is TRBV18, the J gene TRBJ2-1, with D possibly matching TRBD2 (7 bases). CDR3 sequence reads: CASSPIRGGAYNEQFF. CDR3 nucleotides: TGTGCCAGCTCACCTATAAGGGGGGGGGCCTACAATGAGCAGTTCTTC.